This T cell receptor (beta chain) was found in a study of beta chain features in type 1 diabetes. This CDR3 has 16 residues. V lost 7 bases, J lost 9 bases, and 12 bases stayed unmatched. The germline CDR1 and CDR2 sequences are SQVTM and ANQGSEA. Broader study findings: Comparison showed that naive, central memory and Treg TCRB repertoires appeared more similar among patients than among healthy donors. For patients and controls alike, PCR might favor shorter templates to the same degree.

This clone has just a few counts. Antigen unknown. Isolated RNA was reverse transcribed in full, so expressed TCRB transcripts were sequenced. Libraries were prepared by immunoSEQ multiplex PCR; TCRdb keeps only in-frame clonotypes and omits some of them. This sample has some 200,000 clones, with roughly 10% found just once. One heparinised blood draw, averaging roughly 120 mL, came from each donor. Each population that was sorted was more than 98% pure. The chain links TRBV29-1 to TRBJ2-1; 16 nucleotides agree with TRBD2. This TCR was sampled from a man aged 18 to 30 in good health. The sample comprised central memory CD4+ T cells from blood. CDR3 sequence (DNA): TGCAGCGCCCGACCGGGACTAGCGGGAGGGGGGAGTGAGCAGTTCTTC. Its translation is CSARPGLAGGGSEQFF.